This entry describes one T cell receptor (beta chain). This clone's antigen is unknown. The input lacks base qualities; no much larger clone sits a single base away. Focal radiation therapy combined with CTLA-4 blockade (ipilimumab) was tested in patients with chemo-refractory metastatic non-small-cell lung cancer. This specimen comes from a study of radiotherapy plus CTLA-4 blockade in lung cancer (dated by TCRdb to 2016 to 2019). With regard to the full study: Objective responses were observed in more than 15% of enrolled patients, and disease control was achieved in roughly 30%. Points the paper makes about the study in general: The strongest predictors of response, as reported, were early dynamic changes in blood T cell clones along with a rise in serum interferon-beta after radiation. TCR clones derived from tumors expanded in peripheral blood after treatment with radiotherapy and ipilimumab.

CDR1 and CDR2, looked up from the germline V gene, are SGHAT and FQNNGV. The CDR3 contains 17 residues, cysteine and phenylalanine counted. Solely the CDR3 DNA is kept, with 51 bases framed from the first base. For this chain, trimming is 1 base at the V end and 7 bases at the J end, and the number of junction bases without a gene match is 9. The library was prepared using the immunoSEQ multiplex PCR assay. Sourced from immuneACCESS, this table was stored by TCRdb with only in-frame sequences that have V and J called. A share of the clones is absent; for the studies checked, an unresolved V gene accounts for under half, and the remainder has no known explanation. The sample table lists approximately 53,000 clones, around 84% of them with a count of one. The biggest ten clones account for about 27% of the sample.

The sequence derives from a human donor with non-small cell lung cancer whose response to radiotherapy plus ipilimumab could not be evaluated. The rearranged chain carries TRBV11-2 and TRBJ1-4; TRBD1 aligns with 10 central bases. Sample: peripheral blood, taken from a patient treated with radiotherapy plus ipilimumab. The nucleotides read TGTGCCAGCAGCTTAGGGAAGAGACAGGGGGCATTTGAAAAACTGTTTTTT. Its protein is CASSLGKRQGAFEKLFF. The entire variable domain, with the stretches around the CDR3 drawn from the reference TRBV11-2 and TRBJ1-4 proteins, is EAGVAQSPRYKIIEKRQSVAFWCNPISGHATLYWYQQILGQGPKLLIQFQNNGVVDDSQLPKDRFSAERLKGVDSTLKIQPAKLEDSAVYLCASSLGKRQGAFEKLFFGSGTQLSVL.